Shown below are 27 T cell receptor beta chains from a single sample sequenced in a study of cytomegalovirus exposure and HLA in healthy donors (dated 2017 in TCRdb). Libraries were constructed by the immunoSEQ multiplex PCR assay. A mixture of 60 forward primers for TCR Vbeta segments and 13 reverse primers for TCR Jbeta segments was used in the multiplex PCR. The clones in this table, taken by TCRdb from immuneACCESS, are in-frame only. Not every clone is retained; where verified, under half of the shortfall comes from an unresolved V gene, and the cause of the rest is unknown. Across this sample there are over 150,000 clones, with 60% to 85% seen only once. The ten largest clones add up to 3.7% of the sample. The sample was PBMCs. These receptors were taken from a man between 25 and 39 years old in good health and CMV-seropositive.

The rearrangement uses TRBV4-1 and TRBJ2-3; TRBD2 matches at 7 bases. The CDR3 totals 17 residues. Trimming cost V 1 base and J 5 bases; bases outside gene matches: 12. The germline V gene has CDR1 MGHRA and CDR2 YSYEKL. The CDR3 sequence is CASSQVGASGAGDTQYF. CDR3 DNA sequence: TGCGCCAGCAGCCAAGTAGGGGCTAGCGGTGCGGGAGATACGCAGTATTTT.

Regarding this clone: The sample has other DNA sequences that encode this CDR3 too. V and J are TRBV5-1 and TRBJ2-2; 9 bases line up with TRBD1. Looked up from germline, CDR1 is SGHRS and CDR2 is YFSETQ. Germline trimming cut 3 bases from V and 4 bases from J; bases unmatched to any gene: 4. CDR3 size: 15 residues. The CDR3 sequence is CASSSGQGGTGELFF. The CDR3, as DNA: TGCGCCAGCAGCTCGGGACAGGGAGGCACCGGGGAGCTGTTTTTT.

The chain couples TRBV7-3 to TRBJ1-1; D is perhaps TRBD1 (6 bases). V was clipped by 5 bases and J by 1 base, with 8 bases between them. This CDR3 has 13 amino acids. Germline values: CDR1 SGHTA, CDR2 FQGTGA. The CDR3 nucleotides read TGTGCCAGCAGCCCGACAGGGAACACTGAAGCTTTCTTT. Encoded protein: CASSPTGNTEAFF.

The chain couples TRBV5-1 to TRBJ1-2, with TRBD1 identical over 10 bases. CDR3 length: 13 residues. The V and J ends lost 4 bases and 5 bases, in that order; junction bases with no gene match: 2. CDR1 and CDR2 from the germline V gene are SGHRS and YFSETQ. CDR3 amino acids: CASSEGQGYGYTF. The CDR3 DNA reads TGCGCCAGCAGCGAGGGACAGGGGTATGGCTACACCTTC.

This chain links TRBV4-1 with TRBJ1-2, with TRBD1 matching over 8 bases. J was trimmed by 4 bases and V by 0 bases; bases with no gene match: 7. Germline V gives CDR1 MGHRA, CDR2 YSYEKL. This CDR3 region has 16 residues. In nucleotides, the CDR3 is TGCGCCAGCAGCCAAGAAGCGGACAGGGCCATCTATGGCTACACCTTC. It is translated as CASSQEADRAIYGYTF.

The J gene is TRBJ1-4, the V gene TRBV15; no clear D gene. The CDR3 runs 13 residues. Germline CDR1 LNHNV, CDR2 YYDKDF (reference sequence). Trimming shortened V by 8 bases and J by 7 bases, and 14 bases separated the two germline ends. CDR3 DNA: TGTGCCACCCGAGAAGGAACAGCTGAAAAACTGTTTTTT. Residues: CATREGTAEKLFF. Full variable domain (outside the CDR3, taken from reference TRBV15 and TRBJ1-4): DAMVIQNPRYQVTQFGKPVTLSCSQTLNHNVMYWYQQKSSQAPKLLFHYYDKDFNNEADTPDNFQSRRPNTSFCFLDIRSPGLGDTAMYLCATREGTAEKLFFGSGTQLSVL.

The V call is TRBV5-4, the J call TRBJ1-1; D is ambiguous. The CDR3 sequence is 14 residues long. Looked up from germline, CDR1 is SGHNT and CDR2 is YYREEE (reference sequence). Trimming shortened V by 2 bases and J by 1 base, and 9 bases separated the two germline ends. Here the CDR3 DNA reads TGTGCCAGCAGCTTACTTTCTGCGAACACTGAAGCTTTCTTT. Translated, it gives CASSLLSANTEAFF.

This chain uses TRBV2 with TRBJ2-2; perhaps TRBD1 as D (6 bases). The CDR3 extends over 12 amino acids. Germline V gene sequence: CDR1 SNHLY, CDR2 FYNNEI. The V end lost 11 bases, the J end lost 6 bases, and 13 bases lay between the germline ends. The CDR3 region is CAAGENSGELFF. CDR3 bases: TGTGCCGCAGGGGAGAATTCCGGGGAGCTGTTTTTT.

A word on this clone: The same CDR3 is also encoded by other DNA sequences in this sample. V usage is TRBV10-3 and J usage is TRBJ2-7; D is undetermined. The germline V gene encodes CDR1 ENHRY and CDR2 SYGVKD. The ends were cut back, 6 bases at V and 0 bases at J, with 3 bases in the middle. The CDR3 extends over 11 amino acids. CDR3 sequence (DNA): TGTGCCATCAGCCGCTCCTACGAGCAGTACTTC. As protein: CAISRSYEQYF.

This sequence joins TRBV9 and TRBJ2-1; tentative D call: TRBD2 (6 bases). Germline lookup yields CDR1 SGDLS and CDR2 YYNGEE. This CDR3 region has 14 residues. Trimming took 4 bases from V and 2 from J, leaving 10 bases between them. The CDR3 region is CASSPGGPYNEQFF. The CDR3 nucleotides read TGTGCCAGCAGCCCCGGGGGACCCTACAATGAGCAGTTCTTC.

This clone has only one observation. The J gene is TRBJ2-3, the V gene TRBV5-4; 10 nucleotides match TRBD2. V shed 7 bases, J shed 3 bases, and the junction held 11 bases outside the gene matches. The germline V gene encodes CDR1 SGHNT and CDR2 YYREEE (reference sequence). The CDR3 extends over 16 amino acids. The CDR3 nucleotides are TGTGCCAGCGGGAAGACGGGAGCGGGGGGGACAGATACGCAGTATTTT. Protein: CASGKTGAGGTDTQYF.

This clone was found once. The V and J genes are TRBV19 and TRBJ1-4; D not resolved. The V and J ends lost 7 bases and 3 bases respectively, with 12 bases between them. This CDR3 is 14 amino acids long. Germline V gene data show CDR1 as LNHDA and CDR2 as SQIVND (reference sequence). CDR3 nucleotides: TGTGCCAGTACTCACTTACAGTCTAATGAAAAACTGTTTTTT. Protein sequence: CASTHLQSNEKLFF.

V usage is TRBV6-6 and J usage is TRBJ2-2, with 10 positions matching TRBD2. The CDR3 has 15 residues. The V segment lost 7 bases and the J segment 7 bases; nucleotides outside the gene matches: 9. Germline-derived CDR1 and CDR2 are MNHNY and SVGAGI (reference sequence). CDR3: CASKPGLAFFGELFF. The CDR3 DNA follows: TGTGCCAGCAAACCGGGACTAGCGTTTTTCGGGGAGCTGTTTTTT.

This chain connects TRBV6-5 to TRBJ1-6; D not certain. Between the trimmed V and J ends, which lost 2 bases and 10 bases, there was a span of 12 bases. CDR1 MNHEY and CDR2 SVGAGI come from the germline V gene. The CDR3 runs to 14 residues. The CDR3 DNA is TGTGCCAGCAGTTACGGCGGGGTTCGGTCACCCCTCCACTTT. Translating it yields CASSYGGVRSPLHF.

This clone occurred a few times. The gene calls are TRBV30 and TRBJ2-7, with TRBD1 matching over 9 bases. CDR1 GTSNPN and CDR2 SVGIG come from the germline V gene (reference sequence). The junction had 8 bases not matched to a gene; V was cut back by 2 bases and J by 9 bases. The CDR3 has 13 residues. CDR3 sequence reads: CAWSLTGGAGQYF. As DNA, the CDR3 is TGTGCCTGGAGTCTTACAGGGGGCGCGGGGCAGTACTTC.

This clone has a handful of counts. This rearrangement joins TRBV7-9 to TRBJ2-3, with TRBD1 matching over 8 bases. The germline V gene encodes CDR1 SEHNR and CDR2 FQNEAQ (reference sequence). The V and J ends lost 5 bases and 13 bases, in that order; junction bases with no gene match: 11. This CDR3 spans 13 amino acids. In DNA form, the CDR3 reads TGTGCCAGCAGCAAACTCACGGGACAGGTAAAGTATTTT. It yields the protein CASSKLTGQVKYF. Full variable domain (remainder filled in from reference TRBV7-9 and TRBJ2-3): DTGVSQNPRHKITKRGQNVTFRCDPISEHNRLYWYRQTLGQGPEFLTYFQNEAQLEKSRLLSDRFSAERPKGSFSTLEIQRTEQGDSAMYLCASSKLTGQVKYFGPGTRLTVL.

The chain uses TRBV6-5 and TRBJ2-7; 11 bases map to TRBD1. Germline V CDR1 and CDR2: MNHEY, SVGAGI. CDR3 size: 15 residues. Trimming at V came to 0 bases and at J to 8 bases, leaving 6 bases not matched to a gene. The CDR3 DNA reads TGTGCCAGCAGTTACTCTCGGACAGGGGGCGCAAAGCAGTACTTC. Translation gives CASSYSRTGGAKQYF.

The chain uses TRBV27 and TRBJ2-1; 11 bases fit TRBD2. There are 14 residues in the CDR3. Germline V gene sequence: CDR1 MNHEY, CDR2 SMNVEV (reference sequence). The V and J ends lost 6 bases and 7 bases, in that order; junction bases with no gene match: 5. The CDR3 bases are TGTGCCAGCAGGGTAGCGGGGGGGAATAATGAGCAGTTCTTC. It is translated as CASRVAGGNNEQFF.

V gene TRBV5-6 combines with J gene TRBJ2-1, with 9 bases lining up with TRBD2. The junction had 13 bases not matched to a gene; V was cut back by 1 base and J by 8 bases. Germline V CDR1 and CDR2: SGHDT, YYEEEE. The CDR3 runs to 17 residues. The CDR3: CASSLWKRGVPGHEQFF. CDR3 sequence (DNA): TGTGCCAGCAGCTTGTGGAAGCGGGGGGTCCCCGGGCATGAGCAGTTCTTC.

This clone was recorded a few times. The chain couples TRBV7-9 to TRBJ2-7; D call uncertain. The V gene lost 0 bases and the J gene lost 4 bases, with 4 bases spanning the gap. Per the germline V gene, CDR1 is SEHNR and CDR2 is FQNEAQ (reference sequence). CDR3 length: 12 amino acids. The CDR3 nucleotides are TGTGCCAGCAGCTTAGCCCCATACGAGCAGTACTTC. As protein: CASSLAPYEQYF.

This sequence joins TRBV27 and TRBJ2-2, with a possible D match to TRBD2 (5 bases). Per germline, CDR1 MNHEY and CDR2 SMNVEV (reference sequence). The CDR3 runs 16 residues. V lost 6 bases, J lost 3 bases, and 17 bases lay in between. The chain's CDR3 is CASREPGSFYTGELFF. DNA of the CDR3: TGTGCCAGCAGGGAACCGGGATCCTTTTACACCGGGGAGCTGTTTTTT.

V and J are TRBV2 and TRBJ1-4, with 8 bases aligning to TRBD1. Germline V lookup: CDR1 SNHLY, CDR2 FYNNEI. CDR3 length: 16 amino acids. V shed 3 bases and J 5 bases; nucleotides not matched to a gene: 8. This CDR3 reads CASSERGAGGNEKLFF. Written as DNA, the CDR3 is TGTGCCAGCAGTGAGAGGGGGGCAGGGGGCAATGAAAAACTGTTTTTT.

The chain combines TRBV19 with TRBJ1-1; D ambiguous. Germline V lookup: CDR1 LNHDA, CDR2 SQIVND (reference sequence). V lost 4 bases and J 0 bases, leaving 6 bases between the germline ends. The CDR3 totals 13 residues. CDR3 protein: CASSTSVNTEAFF. Written as DNA, the CDR3 is TGTGCCAGTAGTACATCAGTGAACACTGAAGCTTTCTTT.

The V gene is TRBV2, the J gene TRBJ2-1; 12 positions agree with TRBD2. From germline, CDR1 is SNHLY and CDR2 FYNNEI. CDR3 length: 18 residues. Trimming at V came to 6 bases and at J to 0 bases, leaving 9 bases not matched to a gene. CDR3 protein: CASRSTSGGLSSYNEQFF. The CDR3 DNA sequence: TGTGCCAGCAGGAGCACTAGCGGGGGGCTGAGCTCCTACAATGAGCAGTTCTTC.

The V gene is TRBV9, the J gene TRBJ2-3; 10 positions agree with TRBD1. The CDR3 consists of 17 residues. With V trimmed by 4 bases and J by 6 bases, 14 bases remained unmatched. Germline lookup yields CDR1 SGDLS and CDR2 YYNGEE. The CDR3 protein is CASSFREGQGIGDTQYF. CDR3 bases: TGTGCCAGCAGCTTCCGAGAGGGACAGGGGATCGGCGATACGCAGTATTTT.

CDR3 sequence: CASMSGYEQYF. CDR3 DNA sequence: TGTGCCAGTATGTCGGGCTACGAGCAGTACTTC. The chain couples TRBV19 to TRBJ2-7; D unclear. The CDR3 is made up of 11 amino acids. V was pared by 7 bases and J by 3 bases, with 7 bases between. CDR1 is LNHDA, CDR2 SQIVND, per germline (reference sequence).

J is TRBJ2-2 and V is TRBV4-1, with 8 bases aligning to TRBD2. The CDR3 extends over 17 amino acids. V lost 0 bases and J lost 8; bases outside the gene matches: 11. Germline V CDR1 and CDR2: MGHRA, YSYEKL. CDR3: CASSQDGLAGGNGELFF. The CDR3 bases are TGCGCCAGCAGCCAAGATGGGCTAGCGGGCGGCAATGGGGAGCTGTTTTTT.